The source of this TCR beta chain is a study of T cells after yellow fever vaccination. The overall study: It was SMART-Seq v4 Ultra Low Input that prepared the fractions with low cell numbers.

The germline V and J ends were trimmed by 1 base and 8 bases, with 14 bases remaining between them. Germline V gene lookup returns CDR1 MDHEN and CDR2 SYDVKM. The CDR3 has 14 residues. TCRdb re-called the 5' RACE reads with MiXCR, one entry per CDR3 protein. This table has nearly 350,000 distinct CDR3 sequences, less than 9.5% appearing once. The receptor was isolated from a man younger than 35 who received the YFV17D yellow fever vaccine. The chain uses TRBV28 and TRBJ1-2, with D tentatively TRBD1 (6 bases). Sample: PBMCs, taken about 41 days after the first yellow fever vaccination. CDR3 DNA sequence: TGTGCCAGCAGTTTATCGGCTCGGGGGGGCGGCTACACCTTC. It yields the protein CASSLSARGGGYTF.